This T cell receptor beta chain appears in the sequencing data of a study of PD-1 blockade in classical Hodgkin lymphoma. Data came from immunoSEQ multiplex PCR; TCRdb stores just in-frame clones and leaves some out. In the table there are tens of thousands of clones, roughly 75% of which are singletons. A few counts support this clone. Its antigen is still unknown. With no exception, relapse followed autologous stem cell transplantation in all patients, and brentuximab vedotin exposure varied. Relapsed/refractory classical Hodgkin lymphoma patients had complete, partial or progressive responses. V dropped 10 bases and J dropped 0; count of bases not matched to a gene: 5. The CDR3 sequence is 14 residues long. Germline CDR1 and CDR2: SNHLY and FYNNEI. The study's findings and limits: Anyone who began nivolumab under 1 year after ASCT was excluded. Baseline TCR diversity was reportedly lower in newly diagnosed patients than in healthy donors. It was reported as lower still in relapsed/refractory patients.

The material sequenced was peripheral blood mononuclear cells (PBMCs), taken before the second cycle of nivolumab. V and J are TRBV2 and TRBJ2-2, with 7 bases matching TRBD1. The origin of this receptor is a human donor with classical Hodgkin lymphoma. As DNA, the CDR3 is TGTGCCACCGGCGACAGGGCGAACACCGGGGAGCTGTTTTTT. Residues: CATGDRANTGELFF.